This T cell receptor (beta chain) was profiled in a study of shared clonotypes between healthy human individuals. Comments on this clone: The antigen remains unidentified.

Terminally differentiated effector memory CD45RA+ cells were excluded by CCR7 positive selection of CD45RO-negative cells. Measured with immunoSEQ multiplex PCR; TCRdb has only the in-frame clones, and not every one. The sample has hundreds of thousands of clones; about 92% are singletons. General study findings and limits: Sequencing depth was expected to influence donor clonotype sharing. The small donor group covered limited genetic and exposure diversity. Among non-shared clonotypes, generation probabilities were lower than among those shared by all four donors.

After removal of 6 bases from V and 8 bases from J, the junction contained 12 bases not matched to a gene. Germline CDR1 MDHEN, CDR2 SYDVKM. The CDR3 spans 16 residues. The chain uses TRBV28 and TRBJ2-7; 14 bases agree with TRBD2. Sequencing was performed on naive CD8+ T cells sorted from blood. This receptor was obtained from a man aged 25 to 40 in good health. The CDR3 DNA reads as TGTGCCAGCAGCCAAATTGGGACTAGCGGGAGAGGCAAGCAGTACTTC. Translation: CASSQIGTSGRGKQYF.